What follows are 15 T cell receptor beta chains derived from one specimen sequenced in a study of shared T cell receptors in the human thymus. TCRdb's table, derived via immunoSEQ multiplex PCR, lists solely in-frame clones and lacks some. This sample yields hundreds of thousands of clones, of which roughly 74% are seen a single time; less than 0.015% belongs to the top ten. Separately, the same data were catalogued under a study of human thymus T cells.

Sequencing was carried out using thymocytes. Source of these receptors: a boy younger than two with a congenital heart defect.

This clone has only one observation. This chain connects TRBV4-1 to TRBJ2-2, with 9 bases aligning to TRBD1. CDR1 is MGHRA and CDR2 is YSYEKL in the germline V gene. Germline trimming cut 0 bases from V and 5 bases from J; bases unmatched to any gene: 4. CDR3 length equals 16 residues. CDR3 nucleotides: TGCGCCAGCAGCCAAGATGGGGACAGGGAAACCGGGGAGCTGTTTTTT. Protein product: CASSQDGDRETGELFF.

The J gene is TRBJ2-5, the V gene TRBV6-5; 9 bases agree with TRBD1. Germline values: CDR1 MNHEY, CDR2 SVGAGI. This CDR3 region has 13 residues. V was clipped by 5 bases and J by 9 bases; unmatched bases: 7. The CDR3: CASSRTGAEAQYF. Written as DNA, the CDR3 is TGTGCCAGCAGTCGGACAGGGGCCGAGGCCCAGTACTTC.

The CDR3 bases are TGCGCCAGCAGCCAAGAGAGGAGGGACTCCTATGGCTACACCTTC. Translated, it gives CASSQERRDSYGYTF. V gene TRBV4-1 combines with J gene TRBJ1-2; D might be TRBD1 (5 bases). The CDR3 extends over 15 amino acids. The V gene's germline CDR1 is MGHRA and CDR2 YSYEKL. The V end was cut by 0 bases, the J end by 4 bases, with 12 bases between.

The chain employs TRBV2 and TRBJ2-1; TRBD2 agrees at 9 bases. Germline CDR1 is SNHLY and CDR2 is FYNNEI. The V gene end was trimmed by 4 bases and the J gene end by 9 bases; junction bases not matched to a gene: 16. The CDR3 has 17 residues. CDR3 sequence (DNA): TGTGCCAGCAGTGCCTTTTTGGGGGCGGGAGGGCCGACTGAGCAGTTCTTC. It codes for CASSAFLGAGGPTEQFF.

The chain combines TRBV7-2 with TRBJ2-5; D perhaps matches TRBD1 (5 bases). CDR1 SGHTA and CDR2 FQGNSA come from the germline V gene. The CDR3 runs to 16 residues. V lost 0 bases and J 0 bases, leaving 11 bases between the germline ends. CDR3 loop: CASSLAPGRDQETQYF. CDR3 in DNA: TGTGCCAGCAGCTTAGCCCCTGGCAGGGACCAAGAGACCCAGTACTTC.

V gene TRBV7-9 combines with J gene TRBJ2-1, with 9 bases aligning to TRBD1. V was clipped by 6 bases and J by 8 bases; unmatched bases: 5. Germline CDR1 SEHNR, CDR2 FQNEAQ (reference sequence). This CDR3 is 13 amino acids long. The CDR3 DNA reads TGTGCCAGCAGGGGACAGGGATCCCATGAGCAGTTCTTC. Translating gives CASRGQGSHEQFF.

V usage is TRBV7-9 and J usage is TRBJ2-7, with D perhaps TRBD1 (6 bases). This CDR3 is built from 14 residues. Per the germline V gene, CDR1 is SEHNR and CDR2 is FQNEAQ (reference sequence). The V end lost 1 base, the J end lost 2 bases, and 9 bases lay between the germline ends. CDR3 sequence (DNA): TGTGCCAGCAGCTTAGTGGACAGTCCCTACGAGCAGTACTTC. It yields the protein CASSLVDSPYEQYF.

The chain combines TRBV29-1 with TRBJ2-1, with 13 bases matching TRBD2. Per germline, CDR1 SQVTM and CDR2 ANQGSEA. This CDR3 is built from 13 residues. V lost 7 bases and J lost 8; bases outside the gene matches: 5. The CDR3 sequence: CSAGTSGNYEQFF. In DNA, the CDR3 is TGCAGCGCCGGGACTAGCGGGAACTATGAGCAGTTCTTC.

This chain joins TRBV21-1 and TRBJ2-7; TRBD2 was called by the table and not checked on the DNA. TRBV21-1 is annotated as a pseudogene. There are 13 residues in the CDR3. The CDR3 sequence is CASSPPGRHEQYF. The CDR3 coding sequence is TGTGCCAGCAGCCCCCCGGGGAGGCACGAGCAGTACTTC.

This chain joins TRBV27 and TRBJ2-7; a weak D match, TRBD2 (6 bases). With 5 bases removed from V and 3 bases from J, the gap between germline ends came to 11 bases. The CDR3 consists of 13 residues. The germline V gene encodes CDR1 MNHEY and CDR2 SMNVEV (reference sequence). The CDR3 protein is CASSPGANYEQYF. The CDR3 DNA reads TGTGCCAGCAGTCCGGGAGCTAACTACGAGCAGTACTTC.

This clone was seen only a few times. This chain connects TRBV29-1 to TRBJ2-5, with 15 bases lining up with TRBD2. The V and J ends lost 5 bases and 1 base, in that order; junction bases with no gene match: 5. Germline loops: CDR1 SQVTM, CDR2 ANQGSEA. The CDR3 consists of 16 residues. CDR3 sequence: CSVRTSGRAPQETQYF. The CDR3, as DNA: TGCAGCGTTCGGACTAGCGGGAGGGCCCCCCAAGAGACCCAGTACTTC.

CDR3 sequence: CASSLDGGYEQYF. Here the CDR3 DNA reads TGCGCCAGCAGCTTGGATGGAGGTTACGAGCAGTACTTC. The chain carries TRBV5-1 and TRBJ2-7; possible D gene TRBD2, 5 bases. The length of the CDR3 is 13 residues. Trimming removed 0 bases from V and 4 bases from J, with 8 bases in between. Per germline, CDR1 SGHRS and CDR2 YFSETQ. Full variable domain (rest looked up from reference TRBV5-1 and TRBJ2-7): KAGVTQTPRYLIKTRGQQVTLSCSPISGHRSVSWYQQTPGQGLQFLFEYFSETQRNKGNFPGRFSGRQFSNSRSEMNVSTLELGDSALYLCASSLDGGYEQYFGPGTRLTVT.

This rearrangement joins TRBV11-3 to TRBJ2-7; 7 positions agree with TRBD2. V dropped 0 bases and J dropped 0; count of bases not matched to a gene: 5. Germline loops: CDR1 SGHNT, CDR2 YENEEA. The CDR3 sequence is 16 residues long. The CDR3: CASSLDLGRASYEQYF. The CDR3 bases are TGTGCCAGCAGCTTAGATTTAGGGAGGGCCTCCTACGAGCAGTACTTC.

V and J are TRBV14 and TRBJ2-7; TRBD1 matches at 9 bases. The CDR3 consists of 16 residues. V shed 1 base and J 2 bases; nucleotides not matched to a gene: 6. Germline CDR1 is SGHDN and CDR2 is FVKESK. CDR3 nucleotide sequence: TGTGCCAGCAGCCAAGTGGGGGACAGGGTACCCTACGAGCAGTACTTC. Encoded protein: CASSQVGDRVPYEQYF.

The chain recombines TRBV2 with TRBJ2-7, with D perhaps matching TRBD1 (6 bases). The V end was cut by 5 bases, the J end by 5 bases, with 16 bases between. This CDR3 has 14 amino acids. Germline CDR1 SNHLY, CDR2 FYNNEI. The CDR3 loop is CASSIRTVTNEQYF. DNA of the CDR3: TGTGCCAGCAGTATAAGGACAGTGACGAACGAGCAGTACTTC.